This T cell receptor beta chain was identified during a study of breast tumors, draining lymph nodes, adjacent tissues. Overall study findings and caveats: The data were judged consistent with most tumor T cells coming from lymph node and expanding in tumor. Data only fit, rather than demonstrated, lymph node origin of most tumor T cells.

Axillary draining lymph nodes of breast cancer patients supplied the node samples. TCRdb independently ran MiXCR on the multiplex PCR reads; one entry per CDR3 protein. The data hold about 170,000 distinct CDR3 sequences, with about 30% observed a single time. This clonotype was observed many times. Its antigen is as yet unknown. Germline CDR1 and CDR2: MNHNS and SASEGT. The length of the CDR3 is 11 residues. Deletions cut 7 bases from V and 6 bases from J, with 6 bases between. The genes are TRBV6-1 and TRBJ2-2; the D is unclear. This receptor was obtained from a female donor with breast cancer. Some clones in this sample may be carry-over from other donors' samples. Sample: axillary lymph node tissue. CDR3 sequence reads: CASTAPGELFF. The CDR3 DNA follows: TGTGCCAGCACGGCTCCCGGGGAGCTGTTTTTT.